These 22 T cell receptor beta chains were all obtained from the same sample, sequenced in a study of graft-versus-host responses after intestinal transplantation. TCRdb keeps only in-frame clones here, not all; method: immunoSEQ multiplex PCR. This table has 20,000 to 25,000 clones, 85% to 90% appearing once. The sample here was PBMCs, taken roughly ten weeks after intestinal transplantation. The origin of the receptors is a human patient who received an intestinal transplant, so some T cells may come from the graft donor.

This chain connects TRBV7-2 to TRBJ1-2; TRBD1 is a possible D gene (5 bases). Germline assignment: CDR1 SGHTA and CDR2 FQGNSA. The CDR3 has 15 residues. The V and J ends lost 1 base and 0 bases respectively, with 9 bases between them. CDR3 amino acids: CASSLVTGSNYGYTF. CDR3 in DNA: TGTGCCAGCAGCTTAGTAACAGGATCTAACTATGGCTACACCTTC.

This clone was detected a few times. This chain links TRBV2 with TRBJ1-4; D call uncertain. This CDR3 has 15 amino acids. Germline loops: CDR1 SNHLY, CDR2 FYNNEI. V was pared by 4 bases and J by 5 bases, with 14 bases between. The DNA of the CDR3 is TGTGCCAGCAGTGTAGCGCGTGGACTAAATGAAAAACTGTTTTTT. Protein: CASSVARGLNEKLFF.

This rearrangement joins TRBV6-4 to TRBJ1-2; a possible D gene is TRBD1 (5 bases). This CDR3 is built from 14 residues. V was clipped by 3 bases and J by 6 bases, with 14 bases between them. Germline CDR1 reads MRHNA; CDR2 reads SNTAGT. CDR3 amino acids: CASSENVQGHGYTF. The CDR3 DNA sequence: TGTGCCAGCAGTGAAAACGTCCAGGGACATGGCTACACCTTC.

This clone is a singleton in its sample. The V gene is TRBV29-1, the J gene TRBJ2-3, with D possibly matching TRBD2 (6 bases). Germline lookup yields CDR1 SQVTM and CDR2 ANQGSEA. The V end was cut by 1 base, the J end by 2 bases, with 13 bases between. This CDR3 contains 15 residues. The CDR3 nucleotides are TGCAGCGTTGAAGGGAGGGAGATAGTCACAGATACGCAGTATTTT. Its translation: CSVEGREIVTDTQYF.

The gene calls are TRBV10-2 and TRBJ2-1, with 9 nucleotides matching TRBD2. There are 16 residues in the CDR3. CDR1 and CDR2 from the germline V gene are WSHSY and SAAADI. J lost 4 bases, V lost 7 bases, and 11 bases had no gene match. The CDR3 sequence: CASKIAGADVYNEQFF. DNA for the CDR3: TGCGCCAGCAAAATAGCGGGGGCCGACGTATACAATGAGCAGTTCTTC.

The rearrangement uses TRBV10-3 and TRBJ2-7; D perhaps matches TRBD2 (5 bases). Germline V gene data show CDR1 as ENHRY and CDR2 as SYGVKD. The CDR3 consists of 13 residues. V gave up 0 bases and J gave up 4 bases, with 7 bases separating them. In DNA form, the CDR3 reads TGTGCCATCAGTGAGTCGCGAGGGTACGAGCAGTACTTC. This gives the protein CAISESRGYEQYF.

In DNA form, the CDR3 reads TGTGCCAGCAGTGAAGCACTAGCGGTATACAATGAGCAGTTCTTC. Amino acids: CASSEALAVYNEQFF. The V gene is TRBV6-1, the J gene TRBJ2-1, with TRBD2 identical over 8 bases. V lost 0 bases to trimming and J lost 4 bases; unmatched junction nucleotides: 2. CDR1 and CDR2 from the germline V gene are MNHNS and SASEGT. This CDR3 has 15 residues.

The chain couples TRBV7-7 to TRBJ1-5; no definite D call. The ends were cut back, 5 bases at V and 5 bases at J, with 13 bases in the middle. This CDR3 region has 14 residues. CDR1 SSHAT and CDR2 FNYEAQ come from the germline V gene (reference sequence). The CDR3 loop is CASSKGCGHQPQHF. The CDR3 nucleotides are TGTGCCAGCAGCAAAGGGTGCGGCCATCAGCCCCAGCATTTT.

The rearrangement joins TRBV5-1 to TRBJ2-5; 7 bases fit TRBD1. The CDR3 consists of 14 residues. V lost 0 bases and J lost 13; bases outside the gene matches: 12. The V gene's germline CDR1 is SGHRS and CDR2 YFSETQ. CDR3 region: CASSLVGAGGNLYF. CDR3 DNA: TGCGCCAGCAGCTTGGTTGGCGCAGGGGGAAATCTGTACTTC.

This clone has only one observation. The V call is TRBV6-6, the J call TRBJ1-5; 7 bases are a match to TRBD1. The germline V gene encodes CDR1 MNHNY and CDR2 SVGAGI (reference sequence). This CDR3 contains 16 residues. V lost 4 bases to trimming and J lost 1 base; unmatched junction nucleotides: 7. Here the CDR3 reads CASSFVSTGSNQPQHF. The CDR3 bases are TGTGCCAGCAGTTTTGTCTCGACAGGGAGCAATCAGCCCCAGCATTTT.

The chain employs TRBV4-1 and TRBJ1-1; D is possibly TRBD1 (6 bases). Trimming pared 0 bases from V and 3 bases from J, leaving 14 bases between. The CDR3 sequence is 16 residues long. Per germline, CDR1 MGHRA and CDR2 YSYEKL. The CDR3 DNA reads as TGCGCCAGCAGCCAAGAACCGCCCGAGGGGGACACTGAAGCTTTCTTT. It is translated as CASSQEPPEGDTEAFF.

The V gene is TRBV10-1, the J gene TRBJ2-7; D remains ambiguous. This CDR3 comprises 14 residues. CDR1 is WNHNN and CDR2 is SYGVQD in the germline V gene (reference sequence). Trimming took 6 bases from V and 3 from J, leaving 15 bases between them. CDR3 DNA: TGCGCCAGCAGCGATGGGCAGGCGAACTACGAGCAGTACTTC. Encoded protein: CASSDGQANYEQYF.

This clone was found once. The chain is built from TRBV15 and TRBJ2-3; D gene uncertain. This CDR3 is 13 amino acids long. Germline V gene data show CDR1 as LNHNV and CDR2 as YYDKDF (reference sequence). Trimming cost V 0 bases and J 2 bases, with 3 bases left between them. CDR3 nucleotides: TGTGCCACCAGCAGAGATTACACAGATACGCAGTATTTT. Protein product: CATSRDYTDTQYF.

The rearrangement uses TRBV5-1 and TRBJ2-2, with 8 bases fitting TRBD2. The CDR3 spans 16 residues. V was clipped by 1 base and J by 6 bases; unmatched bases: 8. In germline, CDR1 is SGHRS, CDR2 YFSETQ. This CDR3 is CASSLYTRGAAGELFF. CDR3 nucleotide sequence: TGCGCCAGCAGCTTGTACACGCGGGGGGCGGCCGGGGAGCTGTTTTTT. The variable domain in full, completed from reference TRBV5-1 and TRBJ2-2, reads KAGVTQTPRYLIKTRGQQVTLSCSPISGHRSVSWYQQTPGQGLQFLFEYFSETQRNKGNFPGRFSGRQFSNSRSEMNVSTLELGDSALYLCASSLYTRGAAGELFFGEGSRLTVL.

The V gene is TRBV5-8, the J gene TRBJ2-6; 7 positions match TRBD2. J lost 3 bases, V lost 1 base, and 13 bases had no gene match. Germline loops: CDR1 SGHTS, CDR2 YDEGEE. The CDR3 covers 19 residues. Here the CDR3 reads CASSLYILIGGGGANVLTF. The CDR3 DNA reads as TGTGCCAGCAGCTTGTACATTTTAATCGGCGGGGGTGGGGCCAACGTCCTGACTTTC.

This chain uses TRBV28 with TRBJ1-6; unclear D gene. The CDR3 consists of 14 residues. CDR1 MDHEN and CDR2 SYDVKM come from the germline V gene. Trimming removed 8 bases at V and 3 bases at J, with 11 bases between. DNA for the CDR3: TGTGCCAGCGCCCTCAGGCTCTATAATTCACCCCTCCACTTT. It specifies CASALRLYNSPLHF.

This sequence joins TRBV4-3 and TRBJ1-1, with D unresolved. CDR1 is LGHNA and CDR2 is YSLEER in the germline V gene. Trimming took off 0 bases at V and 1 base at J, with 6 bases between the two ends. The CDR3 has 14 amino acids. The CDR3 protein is CASSQDWGNTEAFF. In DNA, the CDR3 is TGCGCCAGCAGCCAAGATTGGGGGAACACTGAAGCTTTCTTT.

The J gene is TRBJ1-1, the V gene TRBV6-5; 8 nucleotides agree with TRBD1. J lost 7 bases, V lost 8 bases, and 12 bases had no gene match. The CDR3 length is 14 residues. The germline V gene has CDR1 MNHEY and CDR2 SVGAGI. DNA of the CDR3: TGTGCCAGCCATAGACAGGGGAAAGCAAGTGAAGCTTTCTTT. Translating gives CASHRQGKASEAFF.

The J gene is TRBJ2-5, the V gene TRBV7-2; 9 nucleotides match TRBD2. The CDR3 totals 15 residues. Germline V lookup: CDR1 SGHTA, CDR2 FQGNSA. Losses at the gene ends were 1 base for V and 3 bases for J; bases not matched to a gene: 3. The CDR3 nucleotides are TGTGCCAGCAGCTTAGGCGGGGGGGCCGAAGAGACCCAGTACTTC. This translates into CASSLGGGAEETQYF.

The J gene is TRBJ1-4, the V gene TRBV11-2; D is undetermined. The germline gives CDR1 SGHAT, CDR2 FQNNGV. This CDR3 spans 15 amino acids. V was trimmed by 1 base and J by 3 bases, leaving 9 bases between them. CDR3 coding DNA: TGTGCCAGCAGCTTAGGTCTGGGGTCTAATGAAAAACTGTTTTTT. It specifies CASSLGLGSNEKLFF.

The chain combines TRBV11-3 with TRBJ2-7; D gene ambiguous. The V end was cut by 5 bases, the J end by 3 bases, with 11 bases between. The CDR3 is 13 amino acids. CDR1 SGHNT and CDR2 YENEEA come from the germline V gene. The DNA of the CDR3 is TGTGCCAGCAGCGCCCGGATGATCTACGAGCAGTACTTC. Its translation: CASSARMIYEQYF.

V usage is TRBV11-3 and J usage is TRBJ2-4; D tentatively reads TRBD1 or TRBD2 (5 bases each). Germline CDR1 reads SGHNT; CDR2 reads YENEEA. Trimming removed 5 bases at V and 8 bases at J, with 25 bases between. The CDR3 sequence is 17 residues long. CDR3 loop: CASSNSFRDRDMDIQYF. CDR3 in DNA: TGTGCCAGCAGCAACTCGTTCCGGGACCGGGATATGGACATTCAGTACTTC.